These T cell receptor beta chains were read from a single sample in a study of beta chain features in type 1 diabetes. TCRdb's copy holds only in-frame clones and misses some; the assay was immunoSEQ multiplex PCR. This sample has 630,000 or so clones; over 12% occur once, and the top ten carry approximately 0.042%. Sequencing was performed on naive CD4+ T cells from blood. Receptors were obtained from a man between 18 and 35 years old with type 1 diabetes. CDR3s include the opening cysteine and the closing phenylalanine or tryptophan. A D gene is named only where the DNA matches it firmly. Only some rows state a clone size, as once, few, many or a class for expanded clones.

CDR3nt: TGTGCCTGGAGACGTTCTGGGATTTTGAACACTGAAGCTTTCTTT
CDR3aa: CAWRRSGILNTEAFF
j_gene: TRBJ1-1
abundance: -
d_gene: -
v_gene: TRBV30

CDR3nt: TGCGCCAGCAGCTTGGATGGTCAGGGGTTCTACGAGCAGTACTTC
CDR3aa: CASSLDGQGFYEQYF
j_gene: TRBJ2-7
abundance: few
d_gene: -
v_gene: TRBV5-1

CDR3nt: TGTGCCAGCAGCCTGGGACAGGGGCCGAACTATGGCTACACCTTC
CDR3aa: CASSLGQGPNYGYTF
j_gene: TRBJ1-2
abundance: few
d_gene: TRBD1
v_gene: TRBV7-2

CDR3nt: TGCAGCGTTGTAACCCGACTAACTGAAGCTTTCTTT
CDR3aa: CSVVTRLTEAFF
j_gene: TRBJ1-1
abundance: -
d_gene: -
v_gene: TRBV29-1

CDR3nt: TGCAGCGTCGGACAGGGGAAGACTGAAGCTTTCTTT
CDR3aa: CSVGQGKTEAFF
j_gene: TRBJ1-1
abundance: few
d_gene: TRBD1
v_gene: TRBV29-1

CDR3nt: TGTGCCAGCAGTGAAGCGGGGACGGGGGGTCAAGAGACCCAGTACTTC
CDR3aa: CASSEAGTGGQETQYF
j_gene: TRBJ2-5
abundance: -
d_gene: TRBD2
v_gene: TRBV2

CDR3nt: TGCGCCAGCACCCCAGGGGGCAATCAGCCCCAGCATTTT
CDR3aa: CASTPGGNQPQHF
j_gene: TRBJ1-5
abundance: few
d_gene: -
v_gene: TRBV10-2

CDR3nt: TGTGCCATCAGGGGTCTAGCGGGAGCAAGCACAGATACGCAGTATTTT
CDR3aa: CAIRGLAGASTDTQYF
j_gene: TRBJ2-3
abundance: few
d_gene: TRBD2
v_gene: TRBV10-3

CDR3nt: TGTGCCAGCAGCTTAGGGGGTTATAATGAGCAGTTCTTC
CDR3aa: CASSLGGYNEQFF
j_gene: TRBJ2-1
abundance: few
d_gene: -
v_gene: TRBV11-2

CDR3nt: TGTGCCACCGGCCGAAAGGGCCAAGAGACCCAGTACTTC
CDR3aa: CATGRKGQETQYF
j_gene: TRBJ2-5
abundance: few
d_gene: -
v_gene: TRBV2

CDR3nt: TGCAGCGCTAAACAGGGAACGAACTATGGCTACACCTTC
CDR3aa: CSAKQGTNYGYTF
j_gene: TRBJ1-2
abundance: -
d_gene: -
v_gene: TRBV29-1

CDR3nt: TGCGCCAGCAGCCAACCTCCGGGACGGAACTATGGCTACACCTTC
CDR3aa: CASSQPPGRNYGYTF
j_gene: TRBJ1-2
abundance: -
d_gene: -
v_gene: TRBV4-1

CDR3nt: TGTGCCAGCAATCTATTGAACACTGAAGCTTTCTTT
CDR3aa: CASNLLNTEAFF
j_gene: TRBJ1-1
abundance: -
d_gene: -
v_gene: TRBV6-1

CDR3nt: TGTGCCAGCAGGGGGTTTTCGGGACAGGGGTTAACTGAAGCTTTCTTT
CDR3aa: CASRGFSGQGLTEAFF
j_gene: TRBJ1-1
abundance: -
d_gene: TRBD1
v_gene: TRBV2

CDR3nt: TGTGCCAGCAGCTTAGCATTTTCGACAGGGAGGAATGAGCAGTTCTTC
CDR3aa: CASSLAFSTGRNEQFF
j_gene: TRBJ2-1
abundance: -
d_gene: -
v_gene: TRBV7-9

CDR3nt: TGCAGCGTCATACAGGGTGGCACAGATACGCAGTATTTT
CDR3aa: CSVIQGGTDTQYF
j_gene: TRBJ2-3
abundance: -
d_gene: -
v_gene: TRBV29-1

CDR3nt: TGCGCCAGCAGGTTACAGGGGAAAGAGACCCAGTACTTC
CDR3aa: CASRLQGKETQYF
j_gene: TRBJ2-5
abundance: few
d_gene: TRBD1
v_gene: TRBV4-1

CDR3nt: TGTGCCAGTAGTGGACTGCTAGCGGGGTCCTACAATGAGCAGTTCTTC
CDR3aa: CASSGLLAGSYNEQFF
j_gene: TRBJ2-1
abundance: -
d_gene: TRBD2
v_gene: TRBV19

CDR3nt: TGCAGCGCCCAAAGGGGGGCAGGGAAGAATGAGCAGTTCTTC
CDR3aa: CSAQRGAGKNEQFF
j_gene: TRBJ2-1
abundance: -
d_gene: -
v_gene: TRBV29-1

CDR3nt: TGCAGCGTTGTAAGGGACCCTACCAACACTGAAGCTTTCTTT
CDR3aa: CSVVRDPTNTEAFF
j_gene: TRBJ1-1
abundance: -
d_gene: -
v_gene: TRBV29-1

CDR3nt: TGCGCCAGCAGCTTGGGGGGCGCCCGGTTCGCCGAGCAGTACTTC
CDR3aa: CASSLGGARFAEQYF
j_gene: TRBJ2-7
abundance: few
d_gene: -
v_gene: TRBV5-1

CDR3nt: TGTGCCTGGAGTTCCCCGCCAGATCGCTATGGCTACACCTTC
CDR3aa: CAWSSPPDRYGYTF
j_gene: TRBJ1-2
abundance: few
d_gene: -
v_gene: TRBV30

CDR3nt: TGTGCCAGCAAAGAGCGGGCGGGGAACATTCAGTACTTC
CDR3aa: CASKERAGNIQYF
j_gene: TRBJ2-4
abundance: few
d_gene: -
v_gene: TRBV6-5

CDR3nt: TGCAGTGCTAGTTTTCTCGAGTTCACGTACTTC
CDR3aa: CSASFLEFTYF
j_gene: TRBJ1-2
abundance: few
d_gene: -
v_gene: TRBV20-1

CDR3nt: TGTGCCAGCGGAGTACTGCCCGGGGTTCCGCAGTATTTT
CDR3aa: CASGVLPGVPQYF
j_gene: TRBJ2-3
abundance: few
d_gene: -
v_gene: TRBV9

CDR3nt: TGTGCCAGCAGCTTGGGGCAACCGCAAAATTCACCCCTCCACTTT
CDR3aa: CASSLGQPQNSPLHF
j_gene: TRBJ1-6
abundance: -
d_gene: -
v_gene: TRBV5-4

CDR3nt: TGTGCCATCAGTGATGCCAGAGGGGGGGTCAATGAGCAGTTCTTC
CDR3aa: CAISDARGGVNEQFF
j_gene: TRBJ2-1
abundance: few
d_gene: -
v_gene: TRBV10-3

CDR3nt: TGTGCCAGCAGCCCCACAGAGGTGTCCTATGGCTACACCTTC
CDR3aa: CASSPTEVSYGYTF
j_gene: TRBJ1-2
abundance: few
d_gene: -
v_gene: TRBV7-2

CDR3nt: TGTGCCAGCAGCCTCCCTAGTGGAAACACCATATATTTT
CDR3aa: CASSLPSGNTIYF
j_gene: TRBJ1-3
abundance: -
d_gene: -
v_gene: TRBV11-2

CDR3nt: TGTGCCACCAGCAGAGCCAGGGGTGGAGAGCAGTACTTC
CDR3aa: CATSRARGGEQYF
j_gene: TRBJ2-7
abundance: few
d_gene: -
v_gene: TRBV15

CDR3nt: TGTGCCAGCAGCTTTGGGGGTAGCAATCAGCCCCAGCATTTT
CDR3aa: CASSFGGSNQPQHF
j_gene: TRBJ1-5
abundance: few
d_gene: -
v_gene: TRBV13

CDR3nt: TGTGCCAGCAGCCAAGTTGGGTACGAGCAGTACTTC
CDR3aa: CASSQVGYEQYF
j_gene: TRBJ2-7
abundance: few
d_gene: -
v_gene: TRBV4-2

CDR3nt: TGTGCCAGCAGCTCGAGACAGGGGTCGGAGACCCAGTACTTC
CDR3aa: CASSSRQGSETQYF
j_gene: TRBJ2-5
abundance: few
d_gene: TRBD1
v_gene: TRBV7-6

CDR3nt: TGCGCCAGCAGCTTGGCCCCAGACCAGCCCCAGCATTTT
CDR3aa: CASSLAPDQPQHF
j_gene: TRBJ1-5
abundance: -
d_gene: -
v_gene: TRBV5-1

CDR3nt: TGTGCCAGCAGCATCTTCGGGACGGAACAAGAGACCCAGTACTTC
CDR3aa: CASSIFGTEQETQYF
j_gene: TRBJ2-5
abundance: -
d_gene: -
v_gene: TRBV5-8

CDR3nt: TGTGCCAGCAGCTTGGCCCTGAGGGAGGAGAAGTTCTTC
CDR3aa: CASSLALREEKFF
j_gene: TRBJ2-1
abundance: few
d_gene: -
v_gene: TRBV5-4

CDR3nt: TGCAGTGCTAGAGTTTCCGGGGAGCTGTTTTTT
CDR3aa: CSARVSGELFF
j_gene: TRBJ2-2
abundance: -
d_gene: -
v_gene: TRBV20-1

CDR3nt: TGCGCCAGCAGTCAATCTTGGAGGCCGCCGTACGAGCAGTACTTC
CDR3aa: CASSQSWRPPYEQYF
j_gene: TRBJ2-7
abundance: -
d_gene: -
v_gene: TRBV23-1

CDR3nt: TGCGCCAGCAGCCAAGAGACGCTCCGTCGGGAAAAACTGTTTTTT
CDR3aa: CASSQETLRREKLFF
j_gene: TRBJ1-4
abundance: few
d_gene: -
v_gene: TRBV4-3

CDR3nt: TGTGCCAGCAGTTACGCGGGACAGGCGAATGAAAAACTGTTTTTT
CDR3aa: CASSYAGQANEKLFF
j_gene: TRBJ1-4
abundance: -
d_gene: TRBD1
v_gene: TRBV6-6

CDR3nt: TGCGCCAGCAGCCAAGTGGCGGGAGCTTTCAATGAGCAGTTCTTC
CDR3aa: CASSQVAGAFNEQFF
j_gene: TRBJ2-1
abundance: -
d_gene: TRBD2
v_gene: TRBV4-1

CDR3nt: TGTGCCAGCAGCTTAGGGGAGCGAAACACCGGGGAGCTGTTTTTT
CDR3aa: CASSLGERNTGELFF
j_gene: TRBJ2-2
abundance: few
d_gene: -
v_gene: TRBV7-8

CDR3nt: TGCAGCGTTGAGGATCAGAGCTACGAGCAGTACTTC
CDR3aa: CSVEDQSYEQYF
j_gene: TRBJ2-7
abundance: -
d_gene: -
v_gene: TRBV29-1

CDR3nt: TGTGCCAGCAGCCTGACGGAACAGAACACTGAAGCTTTCTTT
CDR3aa: CASSLTEQNTEAFF
j_gene: TRBJ1-1
abundance: few
d_gene: -
v_gene: TRBV5-5

CDR3nt: TGTGCCTGGAGTGGACAGCTCCAAGAGACCCAGTACTTC
CDR3aa: CAWSGQLQETQYF
j_gene: TRBJ2-5
abundance: -
d_gene: -
v_gene: TRBV30

CDR3nt: TGTGCCAGCAGCACGCAGGGACGCGGGAATTCACCCCTCCACTTT
CDR3aa: CASSTQGRGNSPLHF
j_gene: TRBJ1-6
abundance: -
d_gene: -
v_gene: TRBV11-2

CDR3nt: TGTGCCTGGACGGAGGGTGGCAGGGGCGACGAGCAGTACTTC
CDR3aa: CAWTEGGRGDEQYF
j_gene: TRBJ2-7
abundance: -
d_gene: -
v_gene: TRBV30

CDR3nt: TGTGCCAGCAGCGACCGACGGATGAACACTGAAGCTTTCTTT
CDR3aa: CASSDRRMNTEAFF
j_gene: TRBJ1-1
abundance: -
d_gene: -
v_gene: TRBV9

CDR3nt: TGTGCCAGCAGCACCGGGACAACTGGAAACACCATATATTTT
CDR3aa: CASSTGTTGNTIYF
j_gene: TRBJ1-3
abundance: few
d_gene: -
v_gene: TRBV7-2